The rows below give T cell receptor beta chains drawn from one sample of a study of beta chain features in type 1 diabetes. Sequencing used immunoSEQ multiplex PCR; TCRdb keeps in-frame clones, though not all of them. The table includes 100,000 to 150,000 clones, about a sixth detected once. Sequencing used central memory CD4+ T cells from blood. All receptors come from a man aged 25-45 years with type 1 diabetes. CDR3s include the opening cysteine and the closing phenylalanine or tryptophan. A D gene is named only where the DNA matches it firmly. Clone size is not always given. Where it is, it says once, few, many or a class for expanded clones.

j_gene: TRBJ1-2
len: 13
abundance: .
v_gene: TRBV11-2
d_gene: .
CDR3nt: TGTGCCAGCAGCTCGGGGCGAAACTATGGCTACACCTTC
CDR3aa: CASSSGRNYGYTF

j_gene: TRBJ2-3
len: 14
abundance: few
v_gene: TRBV6-5
d_gene: TRBD2
CDR3nt: TGTGCCAGCAGTGCTAGCGGGAGCGGAGATACGCAGTATTTT
CDR3aa: CASSASGSGDTQYF

j_gene: TRBJ1-4
len: 14
abundance: .
v_gene: TRBV7-9
d_gene: .
CDR3nt: TGTGCCAGCAGCTCAACAGGGATCGGTGAAAAACTGTTTTTT
CDR3aa: CASSSTGIGEKLFF

j_gene: TRBJ2-7
len: 15
abundance: few
v_gene: TRBV30
d_gene: .
CDR3nt: TGTGCCTGGAGACCAAGAACAGGGTCCAGATACGAGCAGTACTTC
CDR3aa: CAWRPRTGSRYEQYF

j_gene: TRBJ1-2
len: 11
abundance: many
v_gene: TRBV30
d_gene: .
CDR3nt: TGTGCCTGGAGTGTATACGGTGGCTACACCTTC
CDR3aa: CAWSVYGGYTF

j_gene: TRBJ1-1
len: 14
abundance: .
v_gene: TRBV13
d_gene: .
CDR3nt: TGTGCCAGCAGCTTAGAGCGGACGAACACTGAAGCTTTCTTT
CDR3aa: CASSLERTNTEAFF

j_gene: TRBJ2-5
len: 13
abundance: medium-sized
v_gene: TRBV29-1
d_gene: .
CDR3nt: TGCAGCGTTGAGAAGCAGTCCCAAGAGACCCAGTACTTC
CDR3aa: CSVEKQSQETQYF

j_gene: TRBJ1-6
len: 15
abundance: few
v_gene: TRBV9
d_gene: .
CDR3nt: TGTGCCAGCAGCGTGAGCGGGCAGAATAATTCACCCCTCCACTTT
CDR3aa: CASSVSGQNNSPLHF

j_gene: TRBJ2-3
len: 15
abundance: .
v_gene: TRBV7-2
d_gene: .
CDR3nt: TGTGCCAGCAGCTCCATCGAGGGATTCACAGATACGCAGTATTTT
CDR3aa: CASSSIEGFTDTQYF

j_gene: TRBJ2-7
len: 14
abundance: .
v_gene: TRBV5-4
d_gene: TRBD2
CDR3nt: TGTGCCAGCAGACTAGCGGGGGGGCCCTACGAGCAGTACTTC
CDR3aa: CASRLAGGPYEQYF

j_gene: TRBJ1-4
len: 13
abundance: few
v_gene: TRBV29-1
d_gene: TRBD1
CDR3nt: TGCAGCGTTGCGACAGGGGTAAATGAAAAACTGTTTTTT
CDR3aa: CSVATGVNEKLFF

j_gene: TRBJ1-1
len: 14
abundance: few
v_gene: TRBV4-3
d_gene: .
CDR3nt: TGCGCCAGCAGCCAAGAGGGCCGGGTCACTGAAGCTTTCTTT
CDR3aa: CASSQEGRVTEAFF

j_gene: TRBJ1-1
len: 13
abundance: .
v_gene: TRBV15
d_gene: .
CDR3nt: TGTGCCACAACCAGACAGAAGAACACTGAAGCTTTCTTT
CDR3aa: CATTRQKNTEAFF

j_gene: TRBJ1-1
len: 15
abundance: .
v_gene: TRBV29-1
d_gene: TRBD1
CDR3nt: TGCAGCGTTGAAAACACAGGGGCCGGTCTCACTGAAGCTTTCTTT
CDR3aa: CSVENTGAGLTEAFF